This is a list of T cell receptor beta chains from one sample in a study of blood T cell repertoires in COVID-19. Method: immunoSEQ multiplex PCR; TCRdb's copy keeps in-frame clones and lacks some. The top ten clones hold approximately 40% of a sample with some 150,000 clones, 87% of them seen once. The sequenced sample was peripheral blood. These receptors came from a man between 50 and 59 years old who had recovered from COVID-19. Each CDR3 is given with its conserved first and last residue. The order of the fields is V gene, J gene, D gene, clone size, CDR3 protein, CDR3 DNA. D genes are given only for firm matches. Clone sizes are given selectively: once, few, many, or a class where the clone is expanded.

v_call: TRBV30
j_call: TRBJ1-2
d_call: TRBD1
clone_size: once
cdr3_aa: CAWSAQGNYGYTF
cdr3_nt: TGTGCCTGGAGTGCACAGGGGAACTATGGCTACACCTTC

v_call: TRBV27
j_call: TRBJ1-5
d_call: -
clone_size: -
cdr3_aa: CASSSLFNISNQPQHF
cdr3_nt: TGTGCCAGCAGTTCACTGTTTAATATAAGCAATCAGCCCCAGCATTTT

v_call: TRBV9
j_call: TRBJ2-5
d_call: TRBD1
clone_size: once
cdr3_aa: CASSIQGGQETQYF
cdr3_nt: TGTGCCAGCAGCATACAGGGGGGACAAGAGACCCAGTACTTC

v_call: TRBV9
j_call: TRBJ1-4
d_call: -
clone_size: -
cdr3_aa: CASSVNGDATNEKLFF
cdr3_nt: TGTGCCAGCAGCGTAAACGGGGATGCGACTAATGAAAAACTGTTTTTT

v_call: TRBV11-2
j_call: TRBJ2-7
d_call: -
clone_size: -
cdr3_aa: CASSLDVREQYF
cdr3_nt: TGTGCCAGCAGCTTAGATGTGCGAGAGCAGTACTTC

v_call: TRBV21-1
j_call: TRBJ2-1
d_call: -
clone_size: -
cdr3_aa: CASSKVDSSYNEQFF
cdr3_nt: TGTGCCAGCAGCAAAGTAGATAGCTCCTACAATGAGCAGTTCTTC

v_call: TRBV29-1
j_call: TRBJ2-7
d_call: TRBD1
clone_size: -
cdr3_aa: CSPWTGKYEQYF
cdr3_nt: TGCAGCCCATGGACAGGGAAATACGAGCAGTACTTC

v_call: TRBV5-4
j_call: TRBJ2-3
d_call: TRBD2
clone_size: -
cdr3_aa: CATSKGLASTDTQYF
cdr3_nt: TGTGCCACCTCTAAGGGACTAGCGAGCACAGATACGCAGTATTTT

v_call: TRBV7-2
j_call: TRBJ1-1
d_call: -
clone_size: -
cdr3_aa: CASSLEGDMNTEAFF
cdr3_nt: TGTGCCAGCAGCCTCGAGGGGGACATGAACACTGAAGCTTTCTTT

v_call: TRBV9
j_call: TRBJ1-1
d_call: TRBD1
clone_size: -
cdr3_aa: CASSVQTGVNTEAFF
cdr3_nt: TGTGCCAGCAGCGTCCAGACAGGGGTGAACACTGAAGCTTTCTTT

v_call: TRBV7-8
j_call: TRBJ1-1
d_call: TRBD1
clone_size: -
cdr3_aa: CASSERLDRWDGDTEAFF
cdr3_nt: TGTGCCAGCAGCGAGAGGCTGGACAGGTGGGATGGAGATACTGAAGCTTTCTTT

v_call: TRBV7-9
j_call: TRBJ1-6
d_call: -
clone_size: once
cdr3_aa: CASSLASAENSPLHF
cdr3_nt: TGTGCCAGCAGCTTAGCGTCCGCAGAAAATTCACCCCTCCACTTT

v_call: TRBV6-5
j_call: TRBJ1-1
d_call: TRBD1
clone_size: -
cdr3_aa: CASSRQGPNTEAFF
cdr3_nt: TGTGCCAGCAGCAGACAGGGGCCGAACACTGAAGCTTTCTTT

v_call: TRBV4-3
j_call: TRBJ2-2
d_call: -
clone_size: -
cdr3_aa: CASSQQPGRGNTGELFF
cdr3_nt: TGCGCCAGCAGCCAGCAGCCTGGGCGGGGGAACACCGGGGAGCTGTTTTTT

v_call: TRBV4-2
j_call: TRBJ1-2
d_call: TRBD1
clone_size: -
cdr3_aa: CASSRDRGSGYTF
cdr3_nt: TGTGCCAGCAGTCGGGACAGGGGATCTGGCTACACCTTC

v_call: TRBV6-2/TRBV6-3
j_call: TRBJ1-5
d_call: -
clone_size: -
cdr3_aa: CASSYDAGSVQPQHF
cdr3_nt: TGTGCCAGCAGTTACGACGCAGGGTCGGTTCAGCCCCAGCATTTT

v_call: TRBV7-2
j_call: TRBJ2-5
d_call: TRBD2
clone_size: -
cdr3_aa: CASSPDRRGTDQETQYF
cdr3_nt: TGTGCCAGCAGCCCCGACCGGCGGGGGACCGACCAAGAGACCCAGTACTTC

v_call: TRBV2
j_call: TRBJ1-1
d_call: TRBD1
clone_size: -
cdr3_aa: CASSVFAQGAGTEAFF
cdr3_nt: TGTGCCAGCAGTGTCTTTGCGCAGGGGGCAGGCACTGAAGCTTTCTTT

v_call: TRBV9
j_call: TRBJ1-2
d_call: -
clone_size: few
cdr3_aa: CASSLRQDGGYTF
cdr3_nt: TGTGCCAGCAGCCTTAGACAGGACGGTGGCTACACCTTC

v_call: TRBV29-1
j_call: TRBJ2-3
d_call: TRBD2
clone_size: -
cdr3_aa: CSGDLAGGADTQYF
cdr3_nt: TGCAGCGGGGACCTAGCGGGGGGTGCAGATACGCAGTATTTT

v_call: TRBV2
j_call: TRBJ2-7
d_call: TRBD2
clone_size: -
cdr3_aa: CASDNAGVTYEQYF
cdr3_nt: TGTGCCAGCGACAACGCGGGGGTTACCTACGAGCAGTACTTC

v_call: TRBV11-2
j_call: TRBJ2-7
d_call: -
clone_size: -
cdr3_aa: CASSLAYREGYEQYF
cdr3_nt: TGTGCCAGCAGCTTAGCGTACAGGGAAGGCTACGAGCAGTACTTC

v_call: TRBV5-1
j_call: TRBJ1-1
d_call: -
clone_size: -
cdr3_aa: CASSPGSAGVNTEAFF
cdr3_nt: TGCGCCAGCAGCCCGGGAAGTGCAGGGGTGAACACTGAAGCTTTCTTT

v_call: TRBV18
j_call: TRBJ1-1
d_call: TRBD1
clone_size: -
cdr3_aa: CASSPLGPGGQGMNTEAFF
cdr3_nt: TGTGCCAGCTCACCATTAGGACCCGGGGGACAGGGGATGAACACTGAAGCTTTCTTT

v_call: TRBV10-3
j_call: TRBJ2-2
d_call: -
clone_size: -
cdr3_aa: CAITTASSRGELFF
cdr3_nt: TGTGCCATCACGACAGCTAGTTCTCGTGGGGAGCTGTTTTTT

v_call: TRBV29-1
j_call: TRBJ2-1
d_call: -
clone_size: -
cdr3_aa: CSVEGITLSQSGQQFF
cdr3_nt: TGCAGCGTTGAAGGGATAACACTCTCCCAAAGCGGGCAGCAGTTCTTC

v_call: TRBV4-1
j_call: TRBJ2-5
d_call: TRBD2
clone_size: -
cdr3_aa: CASSYLAGVPQETQYF
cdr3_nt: TGCGCCAGCAGCTACCTAGCGGGGGTACCCCAAGAGACCCAGTACTTC

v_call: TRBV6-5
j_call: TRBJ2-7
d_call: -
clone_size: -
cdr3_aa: CASSYATGYEQYF
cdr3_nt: TGTGCCAGCAGTTACGCGACAGGTTACGAGCAGTACTTC

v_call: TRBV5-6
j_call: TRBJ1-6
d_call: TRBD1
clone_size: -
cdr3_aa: CASSLDRGGSPLHF
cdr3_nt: TGTGCCAGCAGCCTGGACAGGGGTGGTTCACCCCTCCACTTT

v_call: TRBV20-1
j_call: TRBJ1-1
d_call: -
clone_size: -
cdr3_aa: CSASPGGGHTEAFF
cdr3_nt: TGCAGTGCTAGTCCGGGGGGGGGACACACTGAAGCTTTCTTT

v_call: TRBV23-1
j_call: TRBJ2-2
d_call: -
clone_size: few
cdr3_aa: CASSQKQGNTGELFF
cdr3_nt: TGCGCCAGCAGTCAAAAGCAGGGGAACACCGGGGAGCTGTTTTTT

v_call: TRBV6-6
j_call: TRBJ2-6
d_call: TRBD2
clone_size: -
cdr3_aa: CASRRLAGGGGANVLTF
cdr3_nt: TGTGCCAGCAGACGACTAGCGGGGGGTGGTGGGGCCAACGTCCTGACTTTC

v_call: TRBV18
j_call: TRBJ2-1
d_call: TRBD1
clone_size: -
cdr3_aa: CASSRTGPVDEQFF
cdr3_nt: TGTGCCAGCTCACGGACAGGCCCTGTCGATGAGCAGTTCTTC

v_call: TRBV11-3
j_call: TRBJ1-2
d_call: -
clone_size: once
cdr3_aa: CASSLTGGTRANYGYTF
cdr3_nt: TGTGCCAGCAGCTTGACAGGAGGAACGCGCGCTAACTATGGCTACACCTTC

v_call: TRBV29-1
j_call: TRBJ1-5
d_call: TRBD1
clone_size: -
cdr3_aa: CSVATGTGDQPQHF
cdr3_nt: TGCAGCGTCGCGACAGGGACAGGGGATCAGCCCCAGCATTTT

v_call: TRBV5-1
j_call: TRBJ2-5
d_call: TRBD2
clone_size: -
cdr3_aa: CASSDSGTSGVETQYF
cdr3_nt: TGCGCCAGTTCTGACTCGGGGACTAGCGGGGTTGAGACCCAGTACTTC

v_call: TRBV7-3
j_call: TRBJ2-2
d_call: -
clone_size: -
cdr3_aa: CASKGRSTGELFF
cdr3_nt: TGTGCCAGCAAGGGGAGGAGCACCGGGGAGCTGTTTTTT

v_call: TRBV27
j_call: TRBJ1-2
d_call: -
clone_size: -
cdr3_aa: CASSFGAHYGYTF
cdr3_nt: TGTGCCAGCAGTTTTGGAGCCCACTATGGCTACACCTTC

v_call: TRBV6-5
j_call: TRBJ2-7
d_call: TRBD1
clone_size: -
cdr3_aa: CASSHYPGGADEQYF
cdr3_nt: TGTGCCAGCAGTCACTATCCAGGGGGCGCCGACGAGCAGTACTTC

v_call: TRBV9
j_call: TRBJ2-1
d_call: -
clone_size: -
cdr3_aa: CASSVEGRGTDEQFF
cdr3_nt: TGTGCCAGCAGCGTAGAGGGCAGGGGTACGGATGAGCAGTTCTTC

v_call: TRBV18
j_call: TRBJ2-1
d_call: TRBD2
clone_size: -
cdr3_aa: CASSQGGLVYNEQFF
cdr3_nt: TGTGCCAGCTCACAGGGGGGACTAGTGTACAATGAGCAGTTCTTC

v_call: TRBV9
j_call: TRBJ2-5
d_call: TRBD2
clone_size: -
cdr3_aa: CASSVGAGGYETQYF
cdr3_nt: TGTGCCAGCAGCGTAGGAGCGGGGGGTTATGAGACCCAGTACTTC

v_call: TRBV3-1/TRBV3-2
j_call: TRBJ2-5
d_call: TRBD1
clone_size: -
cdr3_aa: CASSHRGRQETQYF
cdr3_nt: TGTGCCAGCAGCCACAGGGGGCGGCAAGAGACCCAGTACTTC

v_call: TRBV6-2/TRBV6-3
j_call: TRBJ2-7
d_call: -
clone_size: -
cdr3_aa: CASSYSETSQSYEQYF
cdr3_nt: TGTGCCAGCAGTTACTCCGAGACTTCCCAGTCCTACGAGCAGTACTTC

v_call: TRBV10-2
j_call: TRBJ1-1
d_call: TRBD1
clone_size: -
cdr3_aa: CASSEQGPATEAFF
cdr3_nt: TGCGCCAGCAGTGAACAGGGGCCGGCGACTGAAGCTTTCTTT

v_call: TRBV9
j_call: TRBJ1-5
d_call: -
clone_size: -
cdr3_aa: CASSPGLASQPQHF
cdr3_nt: TGTGCCAGCAGCCCCGGTCTCGCGAGTCAGCCCCAGCATTTT

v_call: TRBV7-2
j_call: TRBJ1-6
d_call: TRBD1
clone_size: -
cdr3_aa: CASSLYGGDRGSPLHF
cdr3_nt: TGTGCCAGCAGCTTATACGGAGGGGACAGAGGATCACCCCTCCACTTT

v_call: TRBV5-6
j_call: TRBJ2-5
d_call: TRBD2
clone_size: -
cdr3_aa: CASSKAGALGETQYF
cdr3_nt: TGTGCCAGCAGCAAAGCGGGGGCACTCGGAGAGACCCAGTACTTC